This entry lists 22 T cell receptor beta chains sequenced from one sample in a study of CD8+ T cells in alopecia areata. Noted treatment: oral pan-JAK inhibitor, 5-10 mg twice daily. RNA was isolated and reverse transcribed to cDNA, the sequencing template. The protocol was immunoSEQ multiplex PCR, while the TCRdb copy is restricted to in-frame clones and leaves out a portion. The data hold about 64,000 clones, with 46% observed a single time. Here the sequenced sample was CD8+ T cells sorted from blood, taken at approximately week 36, from a patient treated with tofacitinib. The receptor source for this set is a human donor with alopecia areata.

The table lists this clone with many counts. CDR3 region: CASSHPETGYNEQFF. CDR3 DNA sequence: TGTGCCAGCAGCCACCCAGAGACAGGGTACAATGAGCAGTTCTTC. The chain recombines TRBV7-9 with TRBJ2-1; 7 nucleotides align to TRBD1. The germline V gene encodes CDR1 SEHNR and CDR2 FQNEAQ (reference sequence). J was trimmed by 4 bases and V by 5 bases; bases with no gene match: 8. This CDR3 comprises 15 residues.

The chain employs TRBV6-5 and TRBJ1-5; D uncertain. The germline V gene has CDR1 MNHEY and CDR2 SVGAGI. This CDR3 region has 14 residues. V was clipped by 7 bases and J by 0 bases, with 10 bases between them. The CDR3 DNA reads as TGTGCCAGCATGTCCTCCTTTAGCAATCAGCCCCAGCATTTT. It is translated as CASMSSFSNQPQHF.

This clone was seen more than once but under ten times. V usage is TRBV6-1 and J usage is TRBJ2-5; TRBD1 matches 7 bases. V shed 4 bases, J shed 5 bases, and the junction held 10 bases outside the gene matches. This CDR3 has 15 residues. Germline CDR1 and CDR2: MNHNS and SASEGT. Here the CDR3 reads CASSGTTGDSETQYF. The CDR3 coding sequence is TGTGCCAGCAGTGGAACTACAGGGGATTCGGAGACCCAGTACTTC.

This clone was seen just once. V and J are TRBV6-1 and TRBJ2-2; weak D call: TRBD2 (6 bases). The CDR3 covers 11 residues. V lost 8 bases, J lost 7 bases, and 8 bases lay in between. CDR1 is MNHNS and CDR2 is SASEGT in the germline V gene. CDR3 region: CASLGGGELFF. The CDR3 DNA is TGTGCCAGCCTGGGGGGCGGGGAGCTGTTTTTT.

About this clone itself: The sample carries other DNA sequences with the same CDR3. The chain is built from TRBV15 and TRBJ2-1; D unclear. V gave up 5 bases and J gave up 4 bases, with 6 bases separating them. Germline assignment: CDR1 LNHNV and CDR2 YYDKDF (reference sequence). The CDR3 covers 12 residues. CDR3 nucleotide sequence: TGTGCCACCAGCTTAGTATACAATGAGCAGTTCTTC. Translated, it gives CATSLVYNEQFF. The full variable domain, its missing parts supplied by reference TRBV15 and TRBJ2-1, is DAMVIQNPRYQVTQFGKPVTLSCSQTLNHNVMYWYQQKSSQAPKLLFHYYDKDFNNEADTPDNFQSRRPNTSFCFLDIRSPGLGDTAMYLCATSLVYNEQFFGPGTRLTVL.

In this sample, this clone turned up once. The chain carries TRBV29-1 and TRBJ2-7, with unresolved D. Looked up from germline, CDR1 is SQVTM and CDR2 is ANQGSEA. The germline V and J ends were trimmed by 3 bases and 3 bases, with 6 bases remaining between them. The CDR3 runs to 11 residues. CDR3 residues: CSVEKGYEQYF. In nucleotides, the CDR3 is TGCAGCGTTGAGAAGGGCTACGAGCAGTACTTC.

The genes are TRBV12-5 and TRBJ2-5; TRBD2 aligns across 14 bases. CDR1 and CDR2 from the germline V gene are LGHNT and FRNRAP. This CDR3 spans 17 amino acids. J was trimmed by 3 bases and V by 5 bases; bases with no gene match: 8. The CDR3 coding sequence is TGTGCTAGTGGTCTAAAGCCGGGACTAGCGGGAGAAGAGACCCAGTACTTC. Protein product: CASGLKPGLAGEETQYF.

The rearrangement links TRBV7-9 to TRBJ1-2; 7 nucleotides line up with TRBD1. The CDR3 has 15 residues. Germline V lookup: CDR1 SEHNR, CDR2 FQNEAQ (reference sequence). The V gene end was trimmed by 8 bases and the J gene end by 1 base; junction bases not matched to a gene: 10. As DNA, the CDR3 is TGTGCCAGCGGCCAGGGGGGCCCTCATAACTATGGCTACACCTTC. This gives the protein CASGQGGPHNYGYTF. The variable domain in full, with the rest retrieved from reference TRBV7-9 and TRBJ1-2, is DTGVSQNPRHKITKRGQNVTFRCDPISEHNRLYWYRQTLGQGPEFLTYFQNEAQLEKSRLLSDRFSAERPKGSFSTLEIQRTEQGDSAMYLCASGQGGPHNYGYTFGSGTRLTVV.

The V gene is TRBV30, the J gene TRBJ1-2; D remains ambiguous. Germline V gives CDR1 GTSNPN, CDR2 SVGIG (reference sequence). CDR3 length equals 11 residues. V was cut by 6 bases and J by 5 bases, with 10 bases left in between. CDR3 amino acids: CACLKIYGYTF. DNA for the CDR3: TGTGCCTGCCTGAAAATTTATGGCTACACCTTC.

The CDR3 coding sequence is TGTGCCAGCAGTTTGAGCAGGGCCTACGAGCAGTACTTC. Its translation is CASSLSRAYEQYF. V usage is TRBV27 and J usage is TRBJ2-7, with D possibly being TRBD1 (5 bases). The CDR3 has 13 residues. The germline gives CDR1 MNHEY, CDR2 SMNVEV (reference sequence). Deletions cut 3 bases from V and 2 bases from J, with 8 bases between.

The chain employs TRBV11-2 and TRBJ2-7, with 7 bases matching TRBD1. Trimming took 3 bases from V and 5 from J; bases not matched to a gene: 7. Per germline, CDR1 SGHAT and CDR2 FQNNGV. The CDR3 extends over 14 amino acids. Here the CDR3 DNA reads TGTGCCAGCAGCTTTCTTGACGGGACAGACGAGCAGTACTTC. Encoded protein: CASSFLDGTDEQYF.

The rearrangement joins TRBV2 to TRBJ1-2; TRBD1 matches at 9 bases. Germline V CDR1 and CDR2: SNHLY, FYNNEI. The CDR3 is 17 residues long. After removal of 6 bases from V and 11 bases from J, the junction contained 22 bases not matched to a gene. The CDR3 coding sequence is TGTGCCAGCAGCCCGACGCTCCCGGGACAGGGAGGATCAGGGTACACCTTC. Its translation: CASSPTLPGQGGSGYTF.

The gene calls are TRBV5-6 and TRBJ2-2; no clear D gene. The CDR3 is made up of 13 amino acids. V was cut by 1 base and J by 2 bases, with 3 bases left in between. The germline V gene has CDR1 SGHDT and CDR2 YYEEEE. CDR3 bases: TGTGCCAGCAGCTTGCCAAACACCGGGGAGCTGTTTTTT. This sequence encodes CASSLPNTGELFF.

The gene calls are TRBV5-1 and TRBJ2-5; 10 bases are a match to TRBD1. This CDR3 contains 15 residues. V gave up 5 bases and J gave up 3 bases; unmatched junction bases: 7. Germline CDR1 reads SGHRS; CDR2 reads YFSETQ. The chain's CDR3 is CASREFGTGEETQYF. Here the CDR3 DNA reads TGCGCCAGCAGGGAGTTCGGGACAGGGGAAGAGACCCAGTACTTC.

The V and J genes are TRBV6-1 and TRBJ2-7, with D unresolved. The CDR3 totals 11 residues. Germline assignment: CDR1 MNHNS and CDR2 SASEGT. V was shortened by 5 bases and J by 1 base, with 3 bases between the two germline ends. The CDR3 is CASSPSYEQYF. The CDR3 nucleotides read TGTGCCAGCAGTCCTTCCTACGAGCAGTACTTC.

The chain is built from TRBV7-8 and TRBJ2-7; 8 bases match TRBD1. With V trimmed by 1 base and J by 2 bases, 7 bases remained unmatched. The germline V gene has CDR1 SGHVS and CDR2 FQNEAQ. CDR3 length: 16 residues. CDR3 residues: CASSLEGDRPTYEQYF. As DNA, the CDR3 is TGTGCCAGCAGCTTAGAAGGGGACAGGCCAACCTACGAGCAGTACTTC. Drawing the rest from reference TRBV7-8 and TRBJ2-7, the complete variable domain is GAGVSQSPRYKVAKRGQDVALRCDPISGHVSLFWYQQALGQGPEFLTYFQNEAQLDKSGLPSDRFFAERPEGSVSTLKIQRTQQEDSAVYLCASSLEGDRPTYEQYFGPGTRLTVT.

The genes are TRBV9 and TRBJ2-7; TRBD1 aligns across 7 bases. After removal of 4 bases from V and 4 bases from J, the junction contained 2 bases not matched to a gene. The CDR3 spans 12 residues. Germline CDR1 SGDLS, CDR2 YYNGEE. The CDR3, as DNA: TGTGCCAGCAGCTTACAGGGGTACGAGCAGTACTTC. Translated: CASSLQGYEQYF.

This chain connects TRBV29-1 to TRBJ2-3; TRBD2 matches at 9 bases. The germline V gene encodes CDR1 SQVTM and CDR2 ANQGSEA. The CDR3 is 14 residues long. The ends lost 6 bases at V and 0 bases at J; junction bases unmatched: 4. The CDR3 region has the DNA TGCAGCGTGGCGACTAGCGGAAGCACAGATACGCAGTATTTT. Amino acid sequence: CSVATSGSTDTQYF.

V is TRBV7-9 and J is TRBJ2-3; no reliable D call. V lost 5 bases and J lost 1, with 7 bases in between. The CDR3 extends over 13 amino acids. Germline V CDR1 and CDR2: SEHNR, FQNEAQ (reference sequence). This chain's CDR3 is CASSKEGTDTQYF. The CDR3, as DNA: TGTGCCAGCAGCAAAGAGGGCACAGATACGCAGTATTTT.

The chain carries TRBV5-1 and TRBJ2-7; D call uncertain. This CDR3 has 14 amino acids. The germline V gene has CDR1 SGHRS and CDR2 YFSETQ. The ends were cut back, 0 bases at V and 3 bases at J, with 10 bases in the middle. The CDR3, as DNA: TGCGCCAGCAGCTTGGCTCAATCTCACTACGAGCAGTACTTC. Translated, it gives CASSLAQSHYEQYF.

This sequence joins TRBV30 and TRBJ2-1, with 9 positions matching TRBD2. CDR1 is GTSNPN and CDR2 is SVGIG in the germline V gene (reference sequence). This CDR3 region has 14 residues. The V and J ends lost 3 bases and 4 bases, in that order; junction bases with no gene match: 4. The CDR3 is CAWRRLADYNEQFF. The CDR3 region has the DNA TGTGCCTGGAGACGACTAGCGGATTACAATGAGCAGTTCTTC.

This chain connects TRBV14 to TRBJ2-1; 10 bases are shared with TRBD1. This CDR3 is 16 amino acids long. Germline CDR1 and CDR2: SGHDN and FVKESK. The J segment lost 9 bases and the V segment lost 1 base, leaving 9 bases of the junction unmatched. Here the CDR3 reads CASSQGFGTGVFEQFF. The DNA for the CDR3 is TGTGCCAGCAGCCAAGGGTTCGGGACAGGGGTCTTTGAGCAGTTCTTC.